This T cell receptor beta chain was retrieved from a study of blood T cell repertoires in COVID-19. About the research overall: PBMCs, B-cell-depleted T cells, or T cells provided the cDNA or gDNA that made up the material.

V shed 7 bases, J shed 0 bases, and the junction held 6 bases outside the gene matches. Germline CDR1 reads MNHEY; CDR2 reads SMNVEV (reference sequence). This CDR3 comprises 15 residues. Original handling: How many nucleated cells were present was estimated from reference gene primer amplification. Data came from immunoSEQ multiplex PCR; TCRdb stores just in-frame clones and leaves some out. V, J and clone size are taken as reported in that table, and D and trimming were inferred from the DNA itself. The sample consists of 200,000 to 300,000 clones, less than 90% of them appearing once. The sample comprised peripheral blood. This receptor was taken from a man in his sixties with acute or convalescent COVID-19. The rearrangement links TRBV27 to TRBJ2-7; 10 bases line up with TRBD2. Here the CDR3 reads CASMTSGPSSYEQYF. CDR3 DNA: TGTGCCAGCATGACTAGCGGGCCAAGCTCCTACGAGCAGTACTTC.